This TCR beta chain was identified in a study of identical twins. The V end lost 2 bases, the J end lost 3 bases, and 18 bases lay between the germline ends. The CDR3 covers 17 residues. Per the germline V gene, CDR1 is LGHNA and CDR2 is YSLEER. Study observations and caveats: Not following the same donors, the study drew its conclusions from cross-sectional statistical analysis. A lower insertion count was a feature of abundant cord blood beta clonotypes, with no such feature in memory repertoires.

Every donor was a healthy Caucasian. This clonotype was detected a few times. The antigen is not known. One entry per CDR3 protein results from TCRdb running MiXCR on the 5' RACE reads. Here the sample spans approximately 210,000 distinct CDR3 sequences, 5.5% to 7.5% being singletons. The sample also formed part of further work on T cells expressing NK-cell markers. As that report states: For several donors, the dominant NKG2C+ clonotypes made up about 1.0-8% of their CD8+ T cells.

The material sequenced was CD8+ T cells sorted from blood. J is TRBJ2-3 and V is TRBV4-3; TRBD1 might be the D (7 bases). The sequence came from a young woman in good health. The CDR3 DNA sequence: TGCGCCAGCAGCCAAACCCGGGGCAGGGGGGATACAGATACGCAGTATTTT. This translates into CASSQTRGRGDTDTQYF.